This is a list of T cell receptor beta chains from one sample in a study of sequential checkpoint blockade in melanoma. The repertoire was sequenced with immunoSEQ multiplex PCR; TCRdb's copy has only in-frame clones and lacks some. The table includes around 5,300 clones, less than 75% detected once. Sequences were derived from CD8+ T cells sorted from blood (inferred from file names), sampled from a patient given nivolumab and ipilimumab in sequence. The receptors come from a human donor with melanoma. Both conserved end residues are part of each CDR3. The D gene is left open where the match is weak. Clone size appears in some rows only: once, few, many, or a class for an expanded clone.

clone size	D gene	J gene	V gene	CDR3 protein	CDR3 DNA
.	TRBD1	TRBJ1-1	TRBV5-4	CASSPGTGSNTEAFF	TGTGCCAGCAGCCCCGGGACAGGGTCGAACACTGAAGCTTTCTTT
.	.	TRBJ2-5	TRBV5-4	CASSGRGAGETQYF	TGTGCCAGCAGCGGACGGGGGGCCGGGGAGACCCAGTACTTC
.	TRBD1	TRBJ2-7	TRBV7-6	CASSAGQGASEQYF	TGTGCCAGCAGCGCGGGACAGGGGGCATCCGAGCAGTACTTC
once	TRBD1	TRBJ2-5	TRBV10-1	CASMGQGEETQYF	TGCGCCAGCATGGGACAGGGTGAAGAGACCCAGTACTTC
.	.	TRBJ1-4	TRBV7-9	CASGGEKLFF	TGTGCCAGCGGGGGGGAAAAACTGTTTTTT
.	TRBD1	TRBJ2-7	TRBV7-6	CASSLATDRYYEQYF	TGTGCCAGCAGCTTAGCAACGGACAGGTACTACGAGCAGTACTTC
.	.	TRBJ1-2	TRBV11-2	CASSSGHNYGYTF	TGTGCCAGCAGCTCGGGACACAACTATGGCTACACCTTC
.	TRBD1	TRBJ2-1	TRBV12-5	CASGSVQTGVDEQFF	TGTGCTAGTGGTTCCGTCCAGACAGGGGTCGATGAGCAGTTCTTC
.	.	TRBJ1-1	TRBV10-3	CAIRGTPNTEAFF	TGTGCCATCAGAGGGACACCGAACACTGAAGCTTTCTTT
.	.	TRBJ2-7	TRBV4-1	CASSQRTGEAEQYF	TGCGCCAGCAGCCAACGCACGGGGGAGGCCGAGCAGTACTTC
.	.	TRBJ2-7	TRBV19	CASSIRDTYSYEQYF	TGTGCCAGTAGTATAAGGGACACGTACTCCTACGAGCAGTACTTC
.	.	TRBJ2-5	TRBV7-7	CASSLFGEGGETQYF	TGTGCTAGCAGCTTATTCGGGGAGGGGGGAGAGACCCAGTACTTC
once	.	TRBJ1-5	TRBV9	CASSGRGSNQPQHF	TGTGCCAGCAGCGGCCGGGGGAGCAATCAGCCCCAGCATTTT
once	TRBD1	TRBJ1-2	TRBV18	CASSNQGVYGYTF	TGTGCCAGCTCTAATCAGGGGGTCTATGGCTACACCTTC
few	TRBD1	TRBJ2-7	TRBV7-8	CASSPETGMGAYEQYF	TGTGCCAGCAGCCCGGAGACAGGGATGGGGGCCTACGAGCAGTACTTC
.	TRBD1	TRBJ1-1	TRBV29-1	CSVGGQGVEAFF	TGCAGCGTTGGAGGACAGGGAGTTGAAGCTTTCTTT
.	.	TRBJ1-2	TRBV7-3	CASSQDHGSYGYTF	TGCGCCAGCAGCCAAGATCATGGGAGTTATGGCTACACCTTC
few	TRBD2	TRBJ2-1	TRBV30	CAWREAGLRSEQFF	TGTGCCTGGAGGGAAGCGGGGTTGCGCAGTGAGCAGTTCTTC
.	.	TRBJ2-1	TRBV27	CASSTRTVYNEQFF	TGTGCCAGCAGTACCCGGACAGTCTACAATGAGCAGTTCTTC
few	.	TRBJ2-1	TRBV28	CASSFNRQAEQFF	TGTGCCAGCAGTTTTAACCGACAGGCAGAGCAGTTCTTC
few	TRBD1	TRBJ1-2	TRBV29-1	CSVDQDRAGSYGYTF	TGCAGCGTTGACCAGGACAGGGCGGGGAGCTATGGCTACACCTTC
.	.	TRBJ2-5	TRBV7-9	CASSADGRAQYF	TGTGCCAGCAGCGCGGACGGCAGGGCCCAGTACTTC
few	.	TRBJ2-1	TRBV28	CASSPLYNEQFF	TGTGCCAGCAGTCCCCTCTACAATGAGCAGTTCTTC
few	.	TRBJ2-7	TRBV5-1	CASSSPPGTSLYEQYF	TGCGCCAGCAGCTCCCCCCCCGGGACAAGCCTCTACGAGCAGTACTTC
.	TRBD1	TRBJ2-1	TRBV27	CASSLITGGGINEQFF	TGTGCCAGCAGTTTAATTACAGGGGGCGGAATTAATGAGCAGTTCTTC
.	.	TRBJ1-2	TRBV27	CASSSVLRGGTYGYTF	TGTGCCAGCAGTTCCGTCCTGCGGGGAGGTACCTATGGCTACACCTTC
.	.	TRBJ1-2	TRBV4-2	CASSQDGGRRSNYGYTF	TGTGCCAGCAGCCAAGACGGGGGACGGCGGTCTAACTATGGCTACACCTTC
few	TRBD1	TRBJ2-7	TRBV4-1	CASSNGQGAEEQYF	TGCGCCAGCAGCAATGGACAGGGGGCGGAAGAGCAGTACTTC
.	TRBD1	TRBJ1-5	TRBV6-1	CASSGDRDSGSNQPQHF	TGTGCCAGCAGTGGCGACAGGGACTCGGGGAGCAATCAGCCCCAGCATTTT
.	.	TRBJ1-2	TRBV4-1	CASSQVWGGDYGYTF	TGCGCCAGCAGCCAAGTCTGGGGGGGGGACTATGGCTACACCTTC
.	TRBD1	TRBJ2-7	TRBV7-3	CASTPGTGGYEQYF	TGTGCCAGCACTCCCGGGACAGGGGGCTACGAGCAGTACTTC
medium-sized	TRBD1	TRBJ1-4	TRBV27	CASSTGGDEKLFF	TGTGCCAGCAGCACAGGGGGAGATGAAAAACTGTTTTTT
.	TRBD1	TRBJ2-1	TRBV14	CASSFGDRAYNEQFF	TGTGCCAGCAGCTTTGGGGACAGGGCCTACAATGAGCAGTTCTTC
.	TRBD2	TRBJ2-2	TRBV13	CASRSRGDTGELFF	TGTGCCAGCAGGTCCCGGGGGGACACCGGGGAGCTGTTTTTT
.	.	TRBJ1-6	TRBV18	CASSLGSSGTENSPLHF	TGTGCCAGCTCACTGGGTTCCTCCGGGACTGAGAATTCACCCCTCCACTTT
.	TRBD2	TRBJ2-3	TRBV4-1	CASSQGVVTSGGSQGDTQYF	TGCGCCAGCAGCCAAGGGGTTGTAACTAGCGGGGGGTCTCAGGGAGATACGCAGTATTTT
medium-sized	TRBD1	TRBJ1-2	TRBV13	CASSTGQEAYGYTF	TGTGCCAGCAGCACCGGACAGGAAGCTTATGGCTACACCTTC
medium-sized	TRBD1	TRBJ1-2	TRBV5-1	CASSLGTGKGYGYTF	TGCGCCAGCAGCTTGGGGACAGGGAAGGGCTATGGCTACACCTTC
.	TRBD2	TRBJ2-1	TRBV4-1	CASSQDGEGNEQFF	TGCGCCAGCAGCCAAGATGGGGAGGGTAATGAGCAGTTCTTC
once	TRBD2	TRBJ2-1	TRBV29-1	CSVEGGSYNEQFF	TGCAGCGTTGAGGGGGGGTCCTACAATGAGCAGTTCTTC